These T cell receptor gamma chains were read from a single sample in a study of Vδ1+ human thymocytes. TCRdb fed the multiplex PCR reads to CATT. The data hold 20,000 to 25,000 gamma-chain clones, with around 15% observed a single time. The sample was Vdelta1+ gamma-delta thymocytes from the thymus. The receptors derive from a child less than two years old who had congenital heart surgery. CDR3s include the opening cysteine and the closing phenylalanine or tryptophan. Only part of the rows carry a size: once, few, many, or a class if the clone is expanded.

J gene,clone size,V gene,CDR3 DNA,CDR3 protein
TRGJ1/TRGJ2,medium-sized,TRGV2,TGTGCCACCTGGGACGGGCCCTATAAGAAACTCTTT,CATWDGPYKKLF
TRGJP2,.,TRGV4,TGTGCCACCTGGAATGTAGGTAGTGATTGGATCAAGACGTTT,CATWNVGSDWIKTF
TRGJP1,.,TRGV9,TGTGCCTTGTGGTCCACTGGTTGGTTCAAGATATTT,CALWSTGWFKIF
TRGJ1/TRGJ2,few,TRGV8,TGTGCCACTTTCCACCTAGACCTCTCCAGATCATGTTATAAGAAACTCTTT,CATFHLDLSRSCYKKLF
TRGJ1/TRGJ2,.,TRGV9,TGTGCCTTGTGGAGGCGCCACTATAAGAAACTCTTT,CALWRRHYKKLF
TRGJ1/TRGJ2,.,TRGV2,TGTGCCACCCGTGATAAGAAACTCTTT,CATRDKKLF
TRGJ1/TRGJ2,few,TRGV2,TGTGCCACCTGGAATCTTCTTTATTATAAGAAACTCTTT,CATWNLLYYKKLF
TRGJP1,few,TRGV8,TGTGCCACCTGGGATAAATATACCACTGGTTGGTTCAAGATATTT,CATWDKYTTGWFKIF
TRGJ1/TRGJ2,.,TRGV8,TGTGCCACCTGGGATAGTGTTTATAAGAAACTCTTT,CATWDSVYKKLF
TRGJ1/TRGJ2,medium-sized,TRGV2,TGTGCCACCTGGGACGGGCCGAAGAAACTCTTT,CATWDGPKKLF
TRGJ1/TRGJ2,few,TRGV9,TGTGCCTTGTGGGAGGTGGAAGGGGGACTCTTT,CALWEVEGGLF
TRGJ1/TRGJ2,few,TRGV4,TGTGCCACCTGGAATGGACGGAATTATTATAAGAAACTCTTT,CATWNGRNYYKKLF
TRGJ1/TRGJ2,few,TRGV5,TGTGCCACCTGGGACAGGCCAACTACGAATTATTATAAGAAACTCTTT,CATWDRPTTNYYKKLF
TRGJP1,.,TRGV5,TGTGCCACCTGGGACACGGGTATGACGACTGGTTGGTTCAAGATATTT,CATWDTGMTTGWFKIF
TRGJ1/TRGJ2,.,TRGV2,TGTGCCACCTGGGACGGGCCTGGGCGTAAACTCTTT,CATWDGPGRKLF
TRGJ1/TRGJ2,few,TRGV3,TGTGCCACCTGGGACGGGTTTCGCTACAAGAAACTCTTT,CATWDGFRYKKLF
TRGJ1/TRGJ2,few,TRGV5,TGTGCCACCTGGGCCTCTTATTATAAGAAACTCTTT,CATWASYYKKLF
TRGJP1,.,TRGV2,TGTGCCACCTGGGAAGATATGGGCACTGGTTGGTTCAAGATATTT,CATWEDMGTGWFKIF
TRGJP,.,TRGV9,TGTGCCTTGTGGGAGGGCGAGTTGGGCAAAAAAATCAAGGTATTT,CALWEGELGKKIKVF
TRGJP2,.,TRGV5,TGTGCCACCTGGGACAGGCTACGAGGTAGTAGTGATTGGATCAAGACGTTT,CATWDRLRGSSDWIKTF
TRGJ1/TRGJ2,few,TRGV5,TGTGCCACCTGGGACAGGCGGGATTATTATAAGAAACTCTTT,CATWDRRDYYKKLF
TRGJP1,few,TRGV8,TGTGCCACCTGGGATAGCGTGAGGGCAGGGGGTACCACTGGTTGGTTCAAGATATTT,CATWDSVRAGGTTGWFKIF
TRGJP1,.,TRGV3,TGTGCCACCTGGGATGAGAGGTATGGTTGGTTCAAGATATTT,CATWDERYGWFKIF
TRGJ1/TRGJ2,few,TRGV3,TGTGCCACCTGGGACAGGCCGAAGTATAAGAAACTCTTT,CATWDRPKYKKLF
TRGJ1/TRGJ2,.,TRGV4,TGTGCCACCTGGGATGTAATCCCTTTGTATAAGAAACTCTTT,CATWDVIPLYKKLF
TRGJP2,.,TRGV5,TGTGCCACCTGGGACAGGCTCGGTAGTGATTGGATCAAGACGTTT,CATWDRLGSDWIKTF
TRGJ1/TRGJ2,.,TRGV5,TGTGCCACCTGGGACACTTTGAAGAAACTCTTT,CATWDTLKKLF
TRGJ1/TRGJ2,few,TRGV5,TGTGCCACCTGGGGGGCTAAGAAACTCTTT,CATWGAKKLF
TRGJ1/TRGJ2,few,TRGV4,TGTGCCACCTGGGATGGGGGGGATTATTATAAGAAACTCTTT,CATWDGGDYYKKLF
TRGJ1/TRGJ2,.,TRGV8,TGTGCCACCTGGGATACCGGTTATTATAAGAAACTCTTT,CATWDTGYYKKLF
TRGJP2,.,TRGV2,TGTGCCACCTGGGACGGGGACTATAGTAGTGATTGGATCAAGACGTTT,CATWDGDYSSDWIKTF
TRGJ1/TRGJ2,medium-sized,TRGV9,TGTGCCTTGTGGGATCGGGTTTATTATAAGAAACTCTTT,CALWDRVYYKKLF
TRGJP2,few,TRGV5,TGTGCCACCTGGGACGGAGCTGGTAGTGATTGGATCAAGACGTTT,CATWDGAGSDWIKTF
TRGJ1/TRGJ2,few,TRGV4,TGTGCCACCTGGGATGGCTCGGATTATTATAAGAAACTCTTT,CATWDGSDYYKKLF
TRGJ1/TRGJ2,few,TRGV8,TGTGCCACCTGGGTCTTACTCCATTATAAGAAACTCTTT,CATWVLLHYKKLF
TRGJ1/TRGJ2,few,TRGV8,TGTGCCACCTGGGCGACTGGGGGTAAGAAACTCTTT,CATWATGGKKLF
TRGJ1/TRGJ2,.,TRGV4,TGTGCCACCTGGGATGGTCCAGGCCCTATTCATTATTATAAGAAACTCTTT,CATWDGPGPIHYYKKLF
TRGJ1/TRGJ2,.,TRGV4,TGTGCCACCTGGAAGGTGAGATATAAGAAACTCTTT,CATWKVRYKKLF
TRGJ1/TRGJ2,few,TRGV8,TGTGCCACCTGGAGGGTAGATTATTATAAGAAACTCTTT,CATWRVDYYKKLF
TRGJ1/TRGJ2,few,TRGV5,TGTGCCACCTGGGACAGGCCTAGGGATTATTATAAGAAACTCTTT,CATWDRPRDYYKKLF
TRGJ1/TRGJ2,.,TRGV9,TGTGCCTTGTGGGAGATATGGGGTTATAAGAAACTCTTT,CALWEIWGYKKLF
TRGJ1/TRGJ2,medium-sized,TRGV2,TGTGCCACCTGGGACGGGCTGGGTTATAAGAAACTCTTT,CATWDGLGYKKLF
TRGJ1/TRGJ2,.,TRGV8,TGTGCCACCTGGGATGGGAAGTGGATCGGGTATAAGAAACTCTTT,CATWDGKWIGYKKLF
TRGJ1/TRGJ2,few,TRGV4,TGTGCCACCTGGCCTGGGACCTCTGAGAAACTCTTT,CATWPGTSEKLF
TRGJ1/TRGJ2,few,TRGV8,TGTGCCACCTGGGACCGTCGTTATTATAAGAAACTCTTT,CATWDRRYYKKLF
TRGJ1/TRGJ2,.,TRGV4,TGTGCCACCTGGGATGTCCCCCGTGATAAGAAACTCTTT,CATWDVPRDKKLF
TRGJ1/TRGJ2,.,TRGV5,TGTGCCACCTGGGACAGGCTAGTGGAACTCTTT,CATWDRLVELF
TRGJ1/TRGJ2,.,TRGV4,TGTGCCACCTGGAGTGGTCCGCTGTATTATTATAAGAAACTCTTT,CATWSGPLYYYKKLF
TRGJP,.,TRGV9,TGTGCCTTGTGGGAGCCGGAGGTCGGGGTGGAGTTGGGCAAAAAAATCAAGGTATTT,CALWEPEVGVELGKKIKVF
TRGJP2,few,TRGV3,TGTGCCACCTGGGACAGATTGGGTTGGATCAAGACGTTT,CATWDRLGWIKTF
TRGJ1/TRGJ2,.,TRGV3,TGTGCCACCTGGGACAGACCCAATTATAAGAAACTCTTT,CATWDRPNYKKLF
TRGJ1/TRGJ2,.,TRGV4,TGTGCCACCTGGGATCTTGACTTTAAACTCTTT,CATWDLDFKLF